This T cell receptor beta chain was documented in a study of cytomegalovirus exposure and HLA in healthy donors. Clones were sequenced by immunoSEQ multiplex PCR, and TCRdb holds only the in-frame ones, with some missing. There are 76,000 or so clones in the sample; 94% occur only once, and less than 2.5% lies in the top ten. The CDR3 has 15 amino acids. The sample comprised PBMCs. V usage is TRBV21-1 and J usage is TRBJ2-7; the table's D call of TRBD1 was not tested on the DNA. TRBV21-1 is marked as a pseudogene. The receptor was isolated from a woman aged 18-30 years in good health and CMV-seronegative. The CDR3 DNA reads TGTGCCAGCAGCAAAGTACAGAGACAGGGAGACGAGCAGTACTTC. This translates into CASSKVQRQGDEQYF.